These 5 T cell receptor beta chains share one sample of origin, sequenced in a study of post-analysis software for immune sequencing data. What these receptors recognize is not known. Study-wide findings and caveats: Four to six TRBV segments were more frequent in patients than controls; TRBV5-6, TRBV5-1 and TRBV20-1 belonged to this group.

Each TCR beta cDNA library carried unique molecular identifiers. TCRdb reprocessed the PCR reads with MiXCR, giving one entry per CDR3 protein. This table has fewer than 850,000 distinct CDR3 sequences, approximately 30% appearing once. The specimen sequenced was blood. Source of these receptors: a girl aged 5-17 years with multiple sclerosis.

This clonotype appeared a few times. The chain uses TRBV6-6 and TRBJ1-5; TRBD1 is a possible D gene (6 bases). V was trimmed by 5 bases and J by 3 bases, leaving 11 bases between them. The germline CDR1 and CDR2 sequences are MNHNY and SVGAGI (reference sequence). This CDR3 has 14 amino acids. CDR3 sequence reads: CASSPDRNNQPQHF. The CDR3 region has the DNA TGTGCCAGCAGTCCTGACAGGAACAATCAGCCCCAGCATTTT.

This clonotype was seen more than once but under ten times. V and J are TRBV5-1 and TRBJ2-3; D possibly corresponds to TRBD1 (5 bases). Trimming left V 2 bases short and J 2 bases short, with 9 bases between. Germline CDR1 is SGHRS and CDR2 is YFSETQ. The length of the CDR3 is 14 residues. The CDR3 sequence: CASSFREPTDTQYF. CDR3 nucleotides: TGCGCCAGCAGCTTCAGGGAACCCACAGATACGCAGTATTTT. Full variable domain (remainder filled in from reference TRBV5-1 and TRBJ2-3): KAGVTQTPRYLIKTRGQQVTLSCSPISGHRSVSWYQQTPGQGLQFLFEYFSETQRNKGNFPGRFSGRQFSNSRSEMNVSTLELGDSALYLCASSFREPTDTQYFGPGTRLTVL.

A note on this clonotype: One junction end disagrees with the germline gene, perhaps due to a read error. The J gene is TRBJ2-1, the V gene TRBV28; perhaps D is TRBD1 or TRBD2 (6 bases each). Germline V gene lookup returns CDR1 MDHEN and CDR2 SYDVKM. The CDR3 extends over 13 amino acids. As DNA, the CDR3 is TGTGCCAGCAGAACCTGGAGGGACAATGGGCAGTTCTTC. Protein product: CASRTWRDNGQFF.

The chain employs TRBV7-2 and TRBJ2-2; 7 positions match TRBD1. The V segment lost 5 bases and the J segment 2 bases; nucleotides outside the gene matches: 8. The germline gives CDR1 SGHTA, CDR2 FQGNSA. CDR3 length equals 16 residues. Here the CDR3 reads CASSARWDSNTGELFF. The CDR3 DNA is TGTGCCAGCAGCGCCCGATGGGACAGCAACACCGGGGAGCTGTTTTTT.

As regards this clonotype: A junction end diverges from the germline sequence, so it may reflect a read error. The gene calls are TRBV20-1 and TRBJ2-1, with 9 bases lining up with TRBD2. This CDR3 contains 15 residues. CDR1 is DFQATT and CDR2 is SNEGSKA in the germline V gene (reference sequence). The CDR3 bases are TGCAGTGCTAGATGGGGCGGGAGGGTCTACAATGGGCAGTTCTTC. Translation: CSARWGGRVYNGQFF.